The 7 T cell receptor beta chains in this list originate from one sample, sequenced in a study of T cells in Graves' hyperthyroidism and ophthalmopathy. Using RNA transcripts as the source, TCR beta CDR3 regions were amplified. The study used the HTBI primer set for a first-round RT-PCR of the TCR CDR3. TCRdb re-analysed the multiplex PCR reads in MiXCR, keeping a single row per CDR3 protein. The sample contains almost 500,000 distinct CDR3 sequences, roughly 23% of which appear only once. Sample: blood. The receptors derive from a woman in her 70s with Graves' ophthalmopathy.

This clonotype was seen a few times. The gene calls are TRBV5-1 and TRBJ1-1; D gene unclear. The ends were cut back, 1 base at V and 5 bases at J, with 9 bases in the middle. From germline, CDR1 is SGHRS and CDR2 YFSETQ. This CDR3 spans 13 amino acids. The CDR3 reads CASSLSSGTEAFF. For the CDR3, the DNA is TGCGCCAGCAGCTTGAGTAGCGGGACTGAAGCTTTCTTT.

The rearrangement uses TRBV7-9 and TRBJ2-7; D possibly corresponds to TRBD1 (6 bases). Looked up from germline, CDR1 is SEHNR and CDR2 is FQNEAQ (reference sequence). This CDR3 has 16 amino acids. V was cut by 0 bases and J by 5 bases, with 17 bases left in between. In DNA, the CDR3 is TGTGCCAGCAGCTTAGCTAAACAGGGAAGTAGGAACGAGCAGTACTTC. As protein: CASSLAKQGSRNEQYF.

This clonotype was seen a handful of times. The V call is TRBV20-1, the J call TRBJ2-7; TRBD2 matches at 10 bases. V shed 0 bases and J 4 bases; nucleotides not matched to a gene: 9. Germline V lookup: CDR1 DFQATT, CDR2 SNEGSKA (reference sequence). CDR3 length equals 16 residues. CDR3 sequence reads: CSARDMASGSLYEQYF. For the CDR3, the DNA is TGCAGTGCTAGAGATATGGCTAGCGGGAGTTTGTACGAGCAGTACTTC.

This clonotype showed up many times. The J gene is TRBJ2-3, the V gene TRBV3-1; D not certain. CDR1 and CDR2 from the germline V gene are LGHDT and YNNKEL (reference sequence). Deletions cut 1 base from V and 3 bases from J, with 11 bases between. The CDR3 is made up of 15 amino acids. CDR3 coding DNA: TGTGCCAGCAGCCAAGGAGGTTTTGTAACAGATACGCAGTATTTT. Translation: CASSQGGFVTDTQYF.

There are a few counts of this clonotype. This chain uses TRBV18 with TRBJ2-3; D unresolved. This CDR3 comprises 14 residues. Trimming cost V 2 bases and J 5 bases, with 11 bases left between them. The germline V gene has CDR1 KGHSH and CDR2 LQKENI. As DNA, the CDR3 is TGTGCCAGCTCACCAGAGCAGATCCAAGATACGCAGTATTTT. Residues: CASSPEQIQDTQYF. Drawing the rest from reference TRBV18 and TRBJ2-3, the complete variable domain is NAGVMQNPRHLVRRRGQEARLRCSPMKGHSHVYWYRQLPEEGLKFMVYLQKENIIDESGMPKERFSAEFPKEGPSILRIQQVVRGDSAAYFCASSPEQIQDTQYFGPGTRLTVL.

V is TRBV10-3 and J is TRBJ1-2, with 10 bases aligning to TRBD1. V lost 10 bases and J lost 0; bases outside the gene matches: 8. Germline CDR1 ENHRY, CDR2 SYGVKD. The CDR3 loop spans 15 amino acids. CDR3 protein: CATGSGTGANYGYTF. The CDR3 DNA reads as TGTGCCACCGGGTCCGGGACAGGGGCTAACTATGGCTACACCTTC.

This clonotype was counted at least ten times. The chain is built from TRBV24-1 and TRBJ2-3; D not certain. The germline CDR1 and CDR2 sequences are KGHDR and SFDVKD. With 2 bases removed from V and 2 bases from J, the gap between germline ends came to 10 bases. This CDR3 has 15 residues. DNA for the CDR3: TGTGCCACCAGTGATTCGGTCAGAAACACAGATACGCAGTATTTT. The encoded protein is CATSDSVRNTDTQYF.